This record looks at one T cell receptor (beta chain) sequence and its context. Its antigen remains unknown. The record originates from a study of beta chain features in type 1 diabetes. Study observations and caveats: Shorter TCRB CDR3s, moderately but significantly so, marked every one of the four CD4+ subsets in Type 1 diabetes patients. Within patients, naive, central memory and Treg TCRB repertoires seemed more similar than within healthy donors.

Of the isolated RNA, all was reverse transcribed, and so the sequenced material was expressed TCRB transcripts. Sequencing used immunoSEQ multiplex PCR; TCRdb keeps in-frame clones, though not all of them. Among over 150,000 clones listed, 10% were seen once. Between the trimmed V and J ends, which lost 0 bases and 5 bases, there was a span of 16 bases. Looked up from germline, CDR1 is LNHDA and CDR2 is SQIVND (reference sequence). CDR3 size: 16 residues. The material sequenced was central memory CD4+ T cells from blood. The sequence was collected from a man younger than 45 with type 1 diabetes. The chain recombines TRBV19 with TRBJ2-5, with D maybe TRBD2 (6 bases). CDR3 coding DNA: TGTGCCAGTAGTATAGATCGGGGACTCGGAAAGGAGACCCAGTACTTC. This translates into CASSIDRGLGKETQYF. The complete variable domain, with remaining parts taken from reference TRBV19 and TRBJ2-5, reads DGGITQSPKYLFRKEGQNVTLSCEQNLNHDAMYWYRQDPGQGLRLIYYSQIVNDFQKGDIAEGYSVSREKKESFPLTVTSAQKNPTAFYLCASSIDRGLGKETQYFGPGTRLLVL.